This T cell receptor (beta chain) was found in a study of a mutant IDH1 vaccine in newly diagnosed glioma. Study background: The start of vaccination came 4-6 weeks after radiotherapy alone, or with temozolomide cycles. Previous treatment comprised radiotherapy, temozolomide, or both, mostly both.

V was pared by 2 bases and J by 4 bases, with 8 bases between. Germline CDR1 SGHVS, CDR2 FQNEAQ. The CDR3 is 13 residues long. Repertoires were generated with immunoSEQ multiplex PCR, while TCRdb's copy carries only in-frame clones and drops some. This sample yields 40,000 to 60,000 clones, of which approximately 78% are seen a single time; approximately 2% belongs to the top ten. With regard to this clone: What it binds is not known.

Study results and limitations: Shifts in the top peripheral T cell clonotypes seemed unrelated to pseudoprogression.

The time point was: week 5, during vaccination. Vaccinated patients received 300 ug of mutant IDH1 20-mer peptide per dose, with topical imiquimod. The sample here was PBMCs, taken from a glioma patient whose treatment included an IDH1 peptide vaccine. The clonotype was recovered from a woman between 35 and 50 years old with glioma. The chain is built from TRBV7-8 and TRBJ2-5; D uncertain. CDR3 loop: CASSLRIAETQYF. CDR3 DNA: TGTGCCAGCAGCTTACGGATTGCAGAGACCCAGTACTTC.